Sequencing of this TCR beta chain was carried out in a study of Graves' ophthalmopathy and Graves' hyperthyroidism. Findings and caveats of the study: Researchers report that a 13-signature model separated ophthalmopathy from stable hyperthyroidism, posting almost 90% sensitivity and less than 82% specificity.

A single count supports this clonotype. Its antigen is unknown. Disease in donors with ophthalmopathy had moderate-to-severe activity, CAS ≥3, NOSPECS ≥4 and under 3 months' duration. Diagnoses were established from clinical symptoms, serum thyroxine, TRAb, thyroid ultrasound and orbital computed tomography. A volume of about 9.7 ml of fresh peripheral blood supplied the PBMCs. V was trimmed by 6 bases and J by 7 bases, leaving 15 bases between them. Germline-derived CDR1 and CDR2 are SQVTM and ANQGSEA. This CDR3 is 12 amino acids long. The study amplified TCR beta CDR3 regions using RNA transcripts. The workflow started with a first-round RT-PCR run with HTBI primers and then moved on to a second-round multiplex PCR. TCRdb recomputed calls from the multiplex PCR reads with MiXCR, one row per CDR3 protein. The sample comprises approximately 700,000 distinct CDR3 sequences, 35% to 50% of which are singletons, and approximately 46% rests with the top ten.

This TCR was recovered from an adult man with Graves' ophthalmopathy. The V call is TRBV29-1, the J call TRBJ1-2; weak D call: TRBD1 (5 bases). The sequenced sample was peripheral blood. This chain's CDR3 is CSVAGTEIGYTF. The DNA of the CDR3 is TGCAGCGTGGCCGGGACCGAGATTGGCTACACCTTC.